Following are 19 T cell receptor beta chains from one sample sequenced in a study of T cell clonality in common variable immunodeficiency. Assay: immunoSEQ multiplex PCR; the TCRdb copy retains only in-frame clones and omits some. The sample shows approximately 81,000 clones, none of them appearing just once. Input material: peripheral blood mononuclear cells. The receptors were sampled from a person aged 18 to 75 in good health.

This clone was detected ten times or more. The CDR3 goes on 3 residues after the read ends, and that part is filled in from the germline J gene. The gene calls are TRBV5-1 and TRBJ2-2; D possibly corresponds to TRBD1 (6 bases). Trimming cost V 0 bases and J 6 bases, with 15 bases left between them. Germline-derived CDR1 and CDR2 are SGHRS and YFSETQ. The CDR3 loop spans 16 amino acids. The chain's CDR3 is CASSLEGTRGPGELFF. The CDR3 bases that were read are TGCGCCAGCAGCTTGGAGGGGACACGTGGACCCGGGGAG.

This clone was seen more than once but under ten times. Sequencing ends 3 residues short of the CDR3 end; the germline J gene provides the rest. The chain carries TRBV5-3 and TRBJ2-7; possible D gene TRBD2, 6 bases. TRBV5-3 is annotated as an ORF whose role is uncertain. The V gene lost 1 base and the J gene lost 0 bases, with 17 bases spanning the gap. There are 17 residues in the CDR3. This CDR3 reads CARSLFSGRRGSYEQYF. Incomplete CDR3 DNA: TGTGCCAGAAGCTTGTTTTCCGGGAGAAGGGGCTCCTACGAG.

In this sample, this clone turned up many times. The read ends 3 residues shy of where the CDR3 ends; the end is completed using the germline J gene. The chain joins TRBV11-2 to TRBJ2-1; TRBD2 agrees at 9 bases. CDR1 is SGHAT and CDR2 is FQNNGV in the germline V gene. With 10 bases clipped from V and 5 bases from J, the junction kept 6 bases outside the gene matches. The CDR3 is made up of 13 amino acids. The covered CDR3 bases are TGTGCCACCTGGACTAGCGAGCACAATGAG. It codes for CATWTSEHNE. The whole CDR3 reads CATWTSEHNEQFF. Filled out from reference TRBV11-2 and TRBJ2-1, the complete variable domain reads EAGVAQSPRYKIIEKRQSVAFWCNPISGHATLYWYQQILGQGPKLLIQFQNNGVVDDSQLPKDRFSAERLKGVDSTLKIQPAKLEDSAVYLCATWTSEHNEQFFGPGTRLTVL.

In its sample, this clone was seen many times. Sequencing ends 3 residues short of the CDR3 end; the germline J gene provides the rest. The chain employs TRBV28 and TRBJ2-1; 11 bases map to TRBD2. The CDR3 has 15 amino acids. The germline V gene encodes CDR1 MDHEN and CDR2 SYDVKM. Losses at the gene ends were 2 bases for V and 9 bases for J; bases not matched to a gene: 6. The CDR3 reads CASSLNSGRAREQFF. Incomplete CDR3 DNA: TGTGCCAGCAGTTTAAATAGCGGGAGGGCCCGTGAG.

This clone was detected ten times or more. The sequenced fragment ends 3 residues before the CDR3 boundary, so the rest is inferred from the germline J gene. The V gene is TRBV12-3 or TRBV12-4, the J gene TRBJ2-7; no firm D call. Trimming took off 3 bases at V and 5 bases at J, with 17 bases between the two ends. This CDR3 has 15 residues. Partial CDR3 DNA: TGTGCCAGCAGTTTGGTCGGTTCCCTTCGGGACGAG. Translation: CASSLVGSLRDE. In full, the CDR3 is CASSLVGSLRDEQYF.

This clone was seen at least ten times. The sequenced fragment ends 3 residues before the CDR3 boundary, so the rest is inferred from the germline J gene. V usage is TRBV6-4 and J usage is TRBJ2-3; 10 positions match TRBD2. CDR1 is MRHNA, CDR2 SNTAGT, per germline. Losses at the gene ends were 2 bases for V and 0 bases for J; bases not matched to a gene: 14. The CDR3 has 20 amino acids. Here the CDR3 reads CASSDAVGLATATSTDTQYF. CDR3 DNA, as far as it was read: TGTGCCAGCAGTGACGCCGTGGGACTAGCGACTGCTACTAGCACAGATACG.

This clone was detected many times. Read data end 3 residues before the CDR3 end; the end is taken from the germline J gene. The chain has TRBV5-8 and TRBJ1-2; 9 bases agree with TRBD1. CDR1 SGHTS and CDR2 YDEGEE come from the germline V gene. The ends lost 4 bases at V and 4 bases at J; junction bases unmatched: 5. This CDR3 region has 14 residues. The sequenced part of the CDR3 DNA is TGTGCCAGCAGCGCGGGACAGGGAATCTATGGC. Translating it yields CASSAGQGIYG. The entire CDR3 is CASSAGQGIYGYTF.

This clone came up many times. The sequenced part of the CDR3 DNA is TGTGCCAGCAGTGAAACTCCTCCGTCGCTAAACATT. Translation: CASSETPPSLNI. The complete CDR3 protein is CASSETPPSLNIQYF. The chain has TRBV6-1 and TRBJ2-4; D call uncertain. The sequence runs out 3 residues before the end of the CDR3; the remainder is reconstructed from the germline J gene. Looked up from germline, CDR1 is MNHNS and CDR2 is SASEGT. The CDR3 is made up of 15 amino acids. V lost 2 bases to trimming and J lost 6 bases, with 14 bases between them.

This clone was observed many times. Coverage ceases 3 residues before the CDR3 finishes, and the germline J gene fills in the end. V gene TRBV19 combines with J gene TRBJ2-3; D unclear. This CDR3 is 15 amino acids long. V was shortened by 5 bases and J by 6 bases, with 18 bases between the two germline ends. Per the germline V gene, CDR1 is LNHDA and CDR2 is SQIVND (reference sequence). CDR3 sequence: CASSFSVTPTDTQYF. CDR3 DNA (partial): TGTGCCAGTAGTTTTTCCGTGACACCTACGGATACG.

This clone was observed many times. The missing CDR3 end, 3 residues past where the read stops, is filled in from the germline J gene. The chain couples TRBV7-3 to TRBJ2-1; D is undetermined. With 4 bases removed from V and 9 bases from J, the gap between germline ends came to 13 bases. CDR1 is SGHTA, CDR2 FQGTGA, per germline. The CDR3 spans 13 residues. CDR3 region: CASSSASVSEQFF. The part of the CDR3 DNA that was read is TGTGCCAGCAGCTCGGCTAGTGTCTCTGAG.

This clone has ten or more counts. Read coverage stops 3 residues before the CDR3 terminus; the germline J gene supplies the remainder. The rearrangement joins TRBV5-1 to TRBJ1-3; 9 bases line up with TRBD1. V dropped 4 bases and J dropped 3; count of bases not matched to a gene: 5. CDR1 is SGHRS, CDR2 YFSETQ, per germline. The CDR3 is made up of 15 amino acids. The CDR3 loop is CASSLDRGSGNTIYF. The sequenced CDR3 bases are TGCGCCAGCAGCCTCGACAGGGGGAGTGGAAACACC.

Worth noting for this clone: Read coverage stops 3 residues before the CDR3 terminus; the germline J gene supplies the remainder. The chain employs TRBV7-2 and TRBJ1-2, with D tentatively TRBD1 (5 bases). The germline V gene encodes CDR1 SGHTA and CDR2 FQGNSA. The CDR3 extends over 17 amino acids. The sequenced part of the CDR3 DNA is TGTGCCAGCAGCTTAGCCCTTGTCCAGGGTTCTTCCTACGAC. The encoded protein is CASSLALVQGSSYD. The whole CDR3 protein is CASSLALVQGSSYDYTF.

This clone occurred many times. The covered CDR3 bases are TGTGCCAGCAGTAAAGGACTAGGAAGGTACGAG. Amino acids: CASSKGLGRYE. The whole CDR3 is CASSKGLGRYEQYF. The chain joins TRBV6-1 to TRBJ2-7; 7 bases are a match to TRBD2. Read sequence stops 3 residues before the CDR3 end, and the germline J gene provides the missing end. The V and J ends lost 5 bases and 4 bases, in that order; junction bases with no gene match: 8. Germline lookup yields CDR1 MNHNS and CDR2 SASEGT. This CDR3 contains 14 residues.

This clone was observed many times. The read finishes 3 residues shy of the CDR3 end, and the germline J gene is used to complete it. This sequence joins TRBV7-2 and TRBJ1-2; TRBD1 agrees at 7 bases. This CDR3 is built from 15 residues. The germline V gene encodes CDR1 SGHTA and CDR2 FQGNSA. V lost 5 bases to trimming and J lost 3 bases; unmatched junction nucleotides: 9. The CDR3 protein is CASSPGAQGDYGYTF. Incomplete CDR3 DNA: TGTGCCAGCAGCCCAGGGGCTCAGGGGGACTATGGC.

This clone was recorded many times. The DNA ends 3 residues before the CDR3 does, and the rest of the CDR3 is filled in from the germline J gene. The chain couples TRBV6-2 or TRBV6-3 to TRBJ1-3; no clear D gene. The CDR3 spans 15 residues. V shed 7 bases and J shed 0 bases, with 13 bases lying between them. Germline V gene data show CDR1 as MNHEY and CDR2 as SVGEGT. CDR3 DNA (partial): TGTGCCAGCACCAAATTACAGAGCTCTGGAAACACC. It codes for CASTKLQSSGNT. The entire CDR3 reads CASTKLQSSGNTIYF.

This clone was found many times. The read halts 3 residues ahead of the CDR3 end, with the missing end drawn from the germline J gene. This rearrangement joins TRBV20-1 to TRBJ2-6, with D perhaps TRBD2 (6 bases). Germline V gene data show CDR1 as DFQATT and CDR2 as SNEGSKA (reference sequence). The CDR3 length is 16 residues. V lost 3 bases to trimming and J lost 0 bases, with 12 bases between them. CDR3 protein: CSAREGRASGANVLTF. The sequenced part of the CDR3 DNA is TGCAGTGCTAGGGAGGGTAGGGCCTCTGGGGCCAACGTC.

This clone was picked up many times. The CDR3 extends 3 residues past the end of the read, so its final part is completed from the germline J gene. This chain links TRBV30 with TRBJ2-5; D may be TRBD1 (6 bases). CDR1 is GTSNPN, CDR2 SVGIG, per germline (reference sequence). The CDR3 sequence is 12 residues long. The V and J ends lost 7 bases and 4 bases respectively, with 13 bases between them. The CDR3 reads CASNRVGETQYF. Incomplete CDR3 DNA: TGTGCCTCAAACAGGGTTGGAGAGACC.

This clone was found many times. The junction shows a germline mismatch at one end, possibly a read error. The sequence runs out 3 residues before the end of the CDR3; the remainder is reconstructed from the germline J gene. The chain couples TRBV4-2 to TRBJ2-7; 10 bases map to TRBD2. CDR3 length equals 14 residues. Germline V gives CDR1 LGHNA, CDR2 YNFKEQ. The CDR3 sequence is CASSLLAGVYEQYF. Incomplete CDR3 DNA: TGCGCCAGCAGCCTTCTAGCGGGAGTGTACGAG.

In its sample, this clone was seen many times. The read stops 3 residues short of the end of the CDR3; the missing end is completed from the germline J gene. V is TRBV2 and J is TRBJ2-6, with D unresolved. The CDR3 sequence is 13 residues long. Germline V CDR1 and CDR2: SNHLY, FYNNEI. V shed 6 bases and J shed 0 bases, with 3 bases lying between them. The CDR3 sequence is CASRYSGANVLTF. The DNA read from the CDR3 is TGTGCCAGCAGGTACTCTGGGGCCAACGTC. Supplemented by reference TRBV2 and TRBJ2-6, the full variable domain reads EPEVTQTPSHQVTQMGQEVILRCVPISNHLYFYWYRQILGQKVEFLVSFYNNEISEKSEIFDDQFSVERPDGSNFTLKIRSTKLEDSAMYFCASRYSGANVLTFGAGSRLTVL.